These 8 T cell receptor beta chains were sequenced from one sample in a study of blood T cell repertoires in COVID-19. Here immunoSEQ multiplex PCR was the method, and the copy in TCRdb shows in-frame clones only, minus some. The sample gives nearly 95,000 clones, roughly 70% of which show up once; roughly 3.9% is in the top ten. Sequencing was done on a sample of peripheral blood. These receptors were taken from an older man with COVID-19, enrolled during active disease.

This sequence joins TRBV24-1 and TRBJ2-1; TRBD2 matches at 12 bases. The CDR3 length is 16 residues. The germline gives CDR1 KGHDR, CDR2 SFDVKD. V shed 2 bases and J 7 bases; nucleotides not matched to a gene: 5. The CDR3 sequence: CATSDSRLAGENEQFF. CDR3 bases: TGTGCCACCAGTGATTCTCGACTAGCGGGAGAGAATGAGCAGTTCTTC.

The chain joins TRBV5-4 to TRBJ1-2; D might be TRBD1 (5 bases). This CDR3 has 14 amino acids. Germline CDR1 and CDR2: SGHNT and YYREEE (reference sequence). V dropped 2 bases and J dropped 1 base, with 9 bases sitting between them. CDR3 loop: CASSFYRINYGYTF. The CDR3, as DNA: TGTGCCAGCAGCTTCTACAGGATTAACTATGGCTACACCTTC.

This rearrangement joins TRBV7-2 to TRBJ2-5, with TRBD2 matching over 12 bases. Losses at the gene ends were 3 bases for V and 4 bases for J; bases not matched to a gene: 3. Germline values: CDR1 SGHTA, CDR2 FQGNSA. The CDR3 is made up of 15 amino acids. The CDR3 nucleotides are TGTGCCAGCAGCTTCCTAGCGGGGGGGGGAGAGACCCAGTACTTC. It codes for CASSFLAGGGETQYF.

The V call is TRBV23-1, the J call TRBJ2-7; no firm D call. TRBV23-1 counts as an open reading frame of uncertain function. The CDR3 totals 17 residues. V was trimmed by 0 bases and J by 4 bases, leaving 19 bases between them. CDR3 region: CASSQSLQHLTSYEQYF. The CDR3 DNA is TGCGCCAGCAGTCAATCATTACAGCACCTTACGAGTTACGAGCAGTACTTC.

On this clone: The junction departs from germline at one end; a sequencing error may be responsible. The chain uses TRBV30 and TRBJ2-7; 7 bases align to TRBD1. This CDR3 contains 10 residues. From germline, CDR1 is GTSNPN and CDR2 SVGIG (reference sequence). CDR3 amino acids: CAWSSTGDPF. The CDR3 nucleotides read TGTGCCTGGAGTTCCACAGGGGACCCCTTC.

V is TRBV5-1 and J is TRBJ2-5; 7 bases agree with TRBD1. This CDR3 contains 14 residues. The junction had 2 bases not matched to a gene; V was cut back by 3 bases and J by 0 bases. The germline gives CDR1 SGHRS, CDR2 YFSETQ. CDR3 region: CASSWTGNQETQYF. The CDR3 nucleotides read TGCGCCAGCAGCTGGACAGGCAACCAAGAGACCCAGTACTTC.

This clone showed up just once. DNA of the CDR3: TGTGCCAGCAGCGTAGGTGGGGGCACGGGGAACACTGAAGCTTTCTTT. Protein: CASSVGGGTGNTEAFF. The gene calls are TRBV9 and TRBJ1-1, with D possibly matching TRBD1 (6 bases). The CDR3 covers 16 residues. Germline lookup yields CDR1 SGDLS and CDR2 YYNGEE. V shed 0 bases and J shed 1 base, with 13 bases lying between them.

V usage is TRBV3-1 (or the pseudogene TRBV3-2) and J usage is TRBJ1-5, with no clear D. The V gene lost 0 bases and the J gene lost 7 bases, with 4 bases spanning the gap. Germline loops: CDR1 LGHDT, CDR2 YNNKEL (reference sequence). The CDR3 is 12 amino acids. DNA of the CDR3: TGTGCCAGCAGCCAAGAGGGCCAGCCCCAGCATTTT. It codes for CASSQEGQPQHF.